A selection of T cell receptor beta chains follows, all from one sample in a study of blood T cell repertoires in COVID-19. Here immunoSEQ multiplex PCR was the method, and the copy in TCRdb shows in-frame clones only, minus some. Of almost 7,000 clones in the sample, approximately 88% were seen once. The sequenced sample consisted of peripheral blood. These receptor sequences come from a human donor in a cohort sampled during active COVID-19. Both conserved end residues are part of each CDR3. Each record gives: clone size, D gene, V gene, J gene, CDR3 DNA, CDR3 protein. The D gene is left open where the match is weak. Clone size is given for some rows only: seen once, a few or many times, or a class if the clone is expanded.

NA	TRBD2	TRBV7-6	TRBJ2-1	TGTGCCAGCAGCCCTCTAGCGGGATCCTTCAATGAGCAGTTCTTC	CASSPLAGSFNEQFF
NA	NA	TRBV5-4	TRBJ1-3	TGTGCCAGCAGCTTGTCCCCAGGCCTCTCTGGAAACACCATATATTTT	CASSLSPGLSGNTIYF
NA	NA	TRBV5-1	TRBJ1-1	TGCGCCAGCAGCTTGGCCTCAATTGGGGCAAACGTTGAAGCTTTCTTT	CASSLASIGANVEAFF
NA	TRBD1	TRBV28	TRBJ2-7	TGTGCCAGCAGTGTCCGGGACAGGGGGCCCGGAGCGAGCGAGCAGTACTTC	CASSVRDRGPGASEQYF
NA	NA	TRBV21-1	TRBJ2-3	TGTGCCAGCAGCAAACGGACAGATCATGACACAGATACGCAGTATTTT	CASSKRTDHDTDTQYF
NA	TRBD2	TRBV7-7	TRBJ2-1	TGTGCTAGCAGCCCCACTAGCGGGAACGACCGGGAGCAGTTCTTC	CASSPTSGNDREQFF
NA	TRBD1	TRBV6-5	TRBJ2-5	TGTGCCAGCAGACAGGGGGCTAGGTTGGAGACCCAGTACTTC	CASRQGARLETQYF
few	NA	TRBV6-5	TRBJ2-7	TGTGCCAGCAGTCCGGACAGTAGCGAGCAGTACTTC	CASSPDSSEQYF
NA	TRBD1	TRBV7-9	TRBJ1-1	TGTGCCAGCAGCTTAGGGGGCAGGGGGAGCACTGAAGCTTTCTTT	CASSLGGRGSTEAFF
NA	TRBD2	TRBV3-1/TRBV3-2	TRBJ2-5	TGTGCCAGCACCAGGACTAGCGGAGAAGAGACCCAGTACTTC	CASTRTSGEETQYF
NA	NA	TRBV7-2	TRBJ2-7	TGTGCCAGCAGCTTAGCGCTTCGGGACGAGCAGTACTTC	CASSLALRDEQYF
NA	TRBD1	TRBV5-1	TRBJ1-2	TGCGCCAGCACCCTGGACAGGGTGGGTGGCTACACCTTC	CASTLDRVGGYTF
NA	NA	TRBV9	TRBJ2-5	TGTGCCAGCAGCGTACGGGGGAGGTACCAAGAGACCCAGTACTTC	CASSVRGRYQETQYF
NA	NA	TRBV5-5	TRBJ1-1	TGTGCCAGCAGCTTGAGTGGACAGTCGCGATACACTGAAGCTTTCTTT	CASSLSGQSRYTEAFF
NA	TRBD1	TRBV29-1	TRBJ2-1	TGCAGCGTTGAGTGGGGGACAGGGTATAGTGAGCAGTTCTTC	CSVEWGTGYSEQFF
NA	TRBD1	TRBV6-5	TRBJ1-1	TGTGCCAGCAGTTACGGGACAGTGGGCGCTGAAGCTTTCTTT	CASSYGTVGAEAFF
NA	TRBD1	TRBV28	TRBJ1-2	TGTGCCAGCAGTCCCCGGAGGGGGCATGGCTACACCTTC	CASSPRRGHGYTF
NA	TRBD1	TRBV6-2/TRBV6-3	TRBJ1-1	TGTGCCAGCAGTTTATTTGGACAGGGCGGAACTGAAGCTTTCTTT	CASSLFGQGGTEAFF
once	TRBD1	TRBV5-1	TRBJ1-1	TGCGCCAGCGGTGGGACAGGGAACACTGAAGCTTTCTTT	CASGGTGNTEAFF
NA	TRBD2	TRBV7-6	TRBJ2-1	TGTGCCAGCAGCTTAGCGGCACTAGCGGTTACCTACAATGAGCAGTTCTTC	CASSLAALAVTYNEQFF
NA	NA	TRBV5-1	TRBJ1-2	TGCGCCAGCAGCTTGGAAGGCAGGGAGGGAAATGGCTACACCTTC	CASSLEGREGNGYTF
NA	TRBD2	TRBV6-2/TRBV6-3	TRBJ2-1	TGTGCCAGCAGTTATCATTCTAGCGGGAGCACCTACAATGAGCAGTTCTTC	CASSYHSSGSTYNEQFF
NA	NA	TRBV2	TRBJ2-5	TGTGCCAGCTATGATCGAGCCTCAGAGACCCAGTACTTC	CASYDRASETQYF
NA	NA	TRBV5-1	TRBJ1-2	TGCGCCAGCAGCTTGGGATCTCGGCAGCGATATGGCTACACCTTC	CASSLGSRQRYGYTF
NA	NA	TRBV3-1/TRBV3-2	TRBJ2-5	TGTGCCAGCAGCCCCTGGCTAGCCCTGGAGACCCAGTACTTC	CASSPWLALETQYF
NA	TRBD2	TRBV6-5	TRBJ2-5	TGTGCCAGCAGTTATCTAGCGGGGGGTTTTAAGACCCAGTACTTC	CASSYLAGGFKTQYF
NA	NA	TRBV2	TRBJ2-3	TGTGCCAGCAGTCGTTTTCTCACAGATACGCAGTATTTT	CASSRFLTDTQYF
NA	NA	TRBV27	TRBJ2-7	TGTGCCAGCAGGACCACTAGGCAGGGGTGGACCTACGAGCAGTACTTC	CASRTTRQGWTYEQYF
NA	TRBD2	TRBV10-2	TRBJ2-3	TGCGCCAGCAGTGATCCGTCCAGCGGGAAGGCGCAGTATTTT	CASSDPSSGKAQYF
once	TRBD1	TRBV19	TRBJ1-5	TGTGCCAGTAGTCGGGACAGGACTTTGAATCAGCCCCAGCATTTT	CASSRDRTLNQPQHF
NA	TRBD2	TRBV5-6	TRBJ2-3	TGTGCCAGCAGCTTGGTGGGGACTAGCGGGAGCACAGATACGCAGTATTTT	CASSLVGTSGSTDTQYF
NA	TRBD1	TRBV19	TRBJ2-2	TGTGCCAGTAGGACCATTGGACAGGGCAACGGGGAGCTGTTTTTT	CASRTIGQGNGELFF
NA	NA	TRBV19	TRBJ2-7	TGTGCCAGCAGTAGTATCGGTCTGGGGCTCTACGAGCAGTACTTC	CASSSIGLGLYEQYF
NA	NA	TRBV25-1	TRBJ1-2	TGTGCCAGCAGCACGGGAGGGGGAGGCTATGGCTACACCTTC	CASSTGGGGYGYTF
NA	NA	TRBV7-6	TRBJ2-2	TGTGCCAGCAGCTTAGAGTCCGGACAGAACACCGGGGAGCTGTTTTTT	CASSLESGQNTGELFF
NA	TRBD2	TRBV5-6	TRBJ2-7	TGTGCCAGCAGCTTGGCCGCGGGGGGGGGCTCCTACGAGCAGTACTTC	CASSLAAGGGSYEQYF
NA	NA	TRBV2	TRBJ1-2	TGTGCCAGCAGTCAATCCCTCGACAGTTCTAACTATGGCTACACCTTC	CASSQSLDSSNYGYTF
NA	TRBD2	TRBV28	TRBJ2-1	TGTGCCAGCAAGCAGGGGACTAGCGTCAATGAGCAGTTCTTC	CASKQGTSVNEQFF
few	NA	TRBV5-1	TRBJ2-7	TGCGCCAGCAGCTTGCAGGGTTCCTACGAGCAGTACTTC	CASSLQGSYEQYF
NA	NA	TRBV19	TRBJ2-2	TGTGCCAGCCGGGGAACAGGGATCGCCGGGGAGCTGTTTTTT	CASRGTGIAGELFF
NA	NA	TRBV5-1	TRBJ1-4	TGCGCCAGCAGCTTGGAGCGCAATGAAAAACTGTTTTTT	CASSLERNEKLFF
NA	NA	TRBV21-1	TRBJ2-4	TGTGCCAGCAGCAAAGGTCGGGAGGGGGCCGGACCCCGCGTCAAAAACATTCAGTACTTC	CASSKGREGAGPRVKNIQYF
NA	TRBD2	TRBV4-3	TRBJ2-5	TGCGCCAGCAGCCAAGATCCGGGAGGGGAGACCCAGTACTTC	CASSQDPGGETQYF
NA	TRBD1	TRBV2	TRBJ1-1	TGTGCCAGCATTGTGGATCTCGGACAGGGTGACACTGAAGCTTTCTTT	CASIVDLGQGDTEAFF
NA	NA	TRBV11-3	TRBJ2-1	TGTGCCAGCAGCTTAAGATCGGGACTTTACAATGAGCAGTTCTTC	CASSLRSGLYNEQFF
NA	NA	TRBV7-2	TRBJ2-1	TGTGCCAGCAGCTCTGGAGAGGCGGGATATGTTTACAATGAGCAGTTCTTC	CASSSGEAGYVYNEQFF
NA	NA	TRBV24-1	TRBJ2-3	TGTGCCACCAGTGATTTACCGACACCTAGCACAGATACGCAGTATTTT	CATSDLPTPSTDTQYF
once	NA	TRBV10-3	TRBJ2-5	TGTGCCATCAGCACTAGTAGCTCGGAGACCCAGTACTTC	CAISTSSSETQYF